Below are 5 T cell receptor beta chains sequenced from a single sample in a study of CD4 T cells in relation to SARS-CoV-2 and coronaviruses (TCRdb year 2021). Libraries were prepared through the immunoSEQ multiplex PCR assay. TCRdb limited this immuneACCESS table to in-frame rearrangements with V and J called. A share of clones is missing; checked studies link under half to unresolved V genes, and the rest is unexplained. The sample table lists about 24,000 clones, 73% of them with a count of one. Of the sample, roughly a sixth falls within the top ten clones. The antigens these receptors bind are not known. CD4+ T cells from unexposed donors were collected before the COVID-19 pandemic (2011-2018). After less than eleven days of culture, CD4+ T cells were isolated with the EasySep CD4+ T cell isolation kit. The sequenced material came from CD4+ T cells from PBMCs, cultured in vitro. Source of these receptors: a human donor in good health.

V gene TRBV6-1 combines with J gene TRBJ2-4; D call uncertain. Per germline, CDR1 MNHNS and CDR2 SASEGT. This CDR3 comprises 13 residues. Trimming left V 2 bases short and J 9 bases short, with 11 bases between. The CDR3 is CASSEFQAGIQYF. CDR3 nucleotides: TGTGCCAGCAGTGAATTTCAGGCCGGCATTCAGTACTTC.

The chain employs TRBV20-1 and TRBJ2-1; D is ambiguous. Per the germline V gene, CDR1 is DFQATT and CDR2 is SNEGSKA (reference sequence). V shed 5 bases and J shed 7 bases, with 9 bases lying between them. The CDR3 spans 11 residues. The DNA of the CDR3 is TGCAGTGCTGAAAAAATAAATGAGCAGTTCTTC. As protein: CSAEKINEQFF.

The chain links TRBV6-5 to TRBJ2-7, with D maybe TRBD2 (6 bases). Germline lookup yields CDR1 MNHEY and CDR2 SVGAGI. Trimming removed 10 bases at V and 6 bases at J, with 22 bases between. There are 14 residues in the CDR3. CDR3 in amino acids: CATAPMSLATEQYF. The CDR3 DNA is TGTGCCACAGCCCCAATGAGTCTAGCGACCGAGCAGTACTTC.

The J gene is TRBJ2-7, the V gene TRBV30; 8 nucleotides match TRBD2. CDR3 length: 17 residues. The ends lost 0 bases at V and 9 bases at J; junction bases unmatched: 19. Germline CDR1 and CDR2: GTSNPN and SVGIG (reference sequence). The CDR3 DNA follows: TGTGCCTGGAGTGTCCGGGGTACGGCTAGCGGGCCGATTAGGCAGTACTTC. It codes for CAWSVRGTASGPIRQYF. Full variable domain (outside the CDR3, taken from reference TRBV30 and TRBJ2-7): SQTIHQWPATLVQPVGSPLSLECTVEGTSNPNLYWYRQAAGRGLQLLFYSVGIGQISSEVPQNLSASRPQDRQFILSSKKLLLSDSGFYLCAWSVRGTASGPIRQYFGPGTRLTVT.

The V call is TRBV2, the J call TRBJ1-6; 9 nucleotides agree with TRBD1. Germline trimming cut 6 bases from V and 9 bases from J; bases unmatched to any gene: 12. The CDR3 runs 16 residues. CDR1 SNHLY and CDR2 FYNNEI come from the germline V gene. This CDR3 reads CASRPTGQGSVSPLHF. The CDR3, as DNA: TGTGCCAGCAGACCCACCGGACAGGGGTCTGTTTCACCCCTCCACTTT.